This TCR beta chain was sequenced during a study of cytomegalovirus exposure and HLA in healthy donors. Study-wide context: Roughly 80 million unique TCRs from HLA-typed donors were held in an early data release.

In the PCR, 60 Vbeta and 13 Jbeta primers were used. Some clones are missing from TCRdb's copy, which holds only in-frame ones; the method was immunoSEQ multiplex PCR. The data contain 150,000 to 200,000 clones, roughly 80% of them seen just once; the ten biggest clones take up 3% to 3.5%. In this sample, this clone turned up once. Those who donated were healthy bone marrow donors. These donors counted as nominally healthy when sampled, but unrecorded immune exposures were likely. Sequenced input: PBMCs. This TCR was sampled from a woman in her 40s in good health and CMV-seronegative.

The CDR3 DNA reads TGTGCCAGCAGCCATTCCGGGACTAGCAGCACCGGGGAGCTGTTTTTT. Translated: CASSHSGTSSTGELFF. The chain employs TRBV4-2 and TRBJ2-2, with 9 bases lining up with TRBD2. V gave up 3 bases and J gave up 4 bases; unmatched junction bases: 6. Germline CDR1 and CDR2: LGHNA and YNFKEQ. CDR3 length equals 16 residues.